One and the same sample provided the 28 T cell receptor beta chains below, sequenced in a study of control samples from healthy donors and cancer patients. TCRdb's table, derived via immunoSEQ multiplex PCR, lists solely in-frame clones and lacks some. This sample has about 160,000 clones, with about 94% found just once. What was sequenced was PBMCs. Receptor source: a man in his sixties with colorectal cancer.

This chain links TRBV21-1 with TRBJ2-7. TRBV21-1 is reported as a pseudogene. The CDR3 extends over 20 amino acids. The CDR3 sequence: CASSKNRKRLTGPISYEQYF. The DNA for the CDR3 is TGTGCCAGCAGCAAAAATCGTAAAAGGCTGACTGGGCCTATTTCCTACGAGCAGTACTTC.

This sequence joins TRBV4-1 and TRBJ2-3; D is tentatively TRBD1 or TRBD2 (5 bases each). This CDR3 has 15 residues. From germline, CDR1 is MGHRA and CDR2 YSYEKL. Trimming took 1 base from V and 4 from J, leaving 12 bases between them. The CDR3 DNA is TGCGCCAGCAGCCAAGCGGGACCAAGTTCAGATACGCAGTATTTT. Translating it yields CASSQAGPSSDTQYF.

This clone occurred once. V gene TRBV19 combines with J gene TRBJ2-6; 13 positions match TRBD2. This CDR3 has 18 amino acids. The junction had 4 bases not matched to a gene; V was cut back by 5 bases and J by 0 bases. Germline loops: CDR1 LNHDA, CDR2 SQIVND (reference sequence). The CDR3 coding sequence is TGTGCCAGTAGTGGGGGACTAGCGGGGAGCTCTGGGGCCAACGTCCTGACTTTC. Protein: CASSGGLAGSSGANVLTF.

The chain uses TRBV27 and TRBJ1-1; D possibly corresponds to TRBD1 (6 bases). V lost 0 bases to trimming and J lost 5 bases, with 22 bases between them. CDR1 and CDR2 (germline): MNHEY, SMNVEV (reference sequence). This CDR3 is built from 18 residues. CDR3 region: CASSLSGAAGSSWTEAFF. For the CDR3, the DNA is TGTGCCAGCAGTTTATCGGGGGCGGCAGGGAGTAGTTGGACTGAAGCTTTCTTT.

The CDR3 here is CASSPFSGGVREQYF. The CDR3 nucleotides are TGTGCCAGCAGCCCCTTTTCGGGAGGGGTGCGCGAGCAGTACTTC. The chain couples TRBV7-8 to TRBJ2-7, with TRBD2 matching 8 bases. The CDR3 sequence is 15 residues long. J gave up 6 bases and V 5 bases, and 12 bases lay outside the gene matches. In germline, CDR1 is SGHVS, CDR2 FQNEAQ.

This chain's CDR3 is CASSLVGGAGIYEQYF. CDR3 nucleotides: TGTGCCAGCAGCTTAGTGGGAGGGGCAGGAATCTACGAGCAGTACTTC. The chain uses TRBV7-2 and TRBJ2-7; TRBD2 aligns across 7 bases. The trim removed 1 base at V and 3 bases at J, leaving 9 bases unmatched. The CDR3 totals 16 residues. Germline V CDR1 and CDR2: SGHTA, FQGNSA.

CDR3 in amino acids: CASSISGAPNTEAFF. DNA for the CDR3: TGTGCCAGCAGTATTTCAGGGGCCCCGAACACTGAAGCTTTCTTT. The chain employs TRBV6-5 and TRBJ1-1; tentative D call: TRBD1 (6 bases). The CDR3 is 15 residues long. V lost 5 bases to trimming and J lost 1 base, with 14 bases between them. CDR1 and CDR2 (germline): MNHEY, SVGAGI.

The V and J genes are TRBV27 and TRBJ1-5; 10 bases agree with TRBD1. The CDR3 runs to 16 residues. Germline V lookup: CDR1 MNHEY, CDR2 SMNVEV (reference sequence). CDR3 loop: CSTAKTGGVLDQPQHF. Written as DNA, the CDR3 is TGTTCTACGGCGAAGACAGGGGGCGTATTGGATCAGCCCCAGCATTTT.

V and J are TRBV18 and TRBJ1-2, with D unresolved. Trimming took 2 bases from V and 0 from J, leaving 1 base between them. CDR1 and CDR2 from the germline V gene are KGHSH and LQKENI. The CDR3 extends over 12 amino acids. The CDR3: CASSPANYGYTF. CDR3 in DNA: TGTGCCAGCTCACCAGCTAACTATGGCTACACCTTC.

The chain joins TRBV29-1 to TRBJ2-1; weak D call: TRBD2 (5 bases). This CDR3 contains 12 residues. Germline V gene lookup returns CDR1 SQVTM and CDR2 ANQGSEA. V was clipped by 4 bases and J by 9 bases, with 13 bases between them. CDR3 coding DNA: TGCAGCGTTGGGGCCAGCCGGGGTGAGCAGTTCTTC. It is translated as CSVGASRGEQFF.

A few counts support this clone. The V and J genes are TRBV7-9 and TRBJ1-5, with 11 bases fitting TRBD1. V shed 6 bases, J shed 6 bases, and the junction held 4 bases outside the gene matches. This CDR3 comprises 14 residues. Germline CDR1 reads SEHNR; CDR2 reads FQNEAQ (reference sequence). The CDR3 spells CASRGTGGGQPQHF. The CDR3 DNA reads TGTGCCAGCAGAGGGACAGGGGGAGGTCAGCCCCAGCATTTT.

This sequence joins TRBV12-3 or TRBV12-4 and TRBJ2-7; D remains ambiguous. The V end lost 8 bases, the J end lost 3 bases, and 14 bases lay between the germline ends. The CDR3 has 13 amino acids. The CDR3 nucleotides read TGTGCCAGCGGACCGCAAGGCTACTACGAGCAGTACTTC. Protein product: CASGPQGYYEQYF.

The CDR3 DNA is TGCGCCAGCAGCTTGGGACAGGGATATAATTCACCCCTCCACTTT. It yields the protein CASSLGQGYNSPLHF. The chain recombines TRBV5-1 with TRBJ1-6, with 7 bases fitting TRBD1. The CDR3 is 15 residues long. Looked up from germline, CDR1 is SGHRS and CDR2 is YFSETQ. V was pared by 0 bases and J by 4 bases, with 1 base of the junction left unmatched.

V gene TRBV3-1 (or the pseudogene TRBV3-2) combines with J gene TRBJ2-3, with D uncertain. The CDR3 covers 15 residues. Germline V gives CDR1 LGHDT, CDR2 YNNKEL (reference sequence). The V gene lost 1 base and the J gene lost 0 bases, with 8 bases spanning the gap. CDR3 amino acids: CASSQVDLSTDTQYF. The CDR3 DNA is TGTGCCAGCAGCCAAGTTGACCTTAGCACAGATACGCAGTATTTT.

J is TRBJ1-5 and V is TRBV30; no clear D gene. The CDR3 is 15 residues long. Looked up from germline, CDR1 is GTSNPN and CDR2 is SVGIG (reference sequence). Trimming removed 0 bases from V and 4 bases from J, with 13 bases in between. The CDR3 spells CAWSVQGYRNQPQHF. The CDR3 nucleotides are TGTGCCTGGAGTGTACAAGGGTATCGGAATCAGCCCCAGCATTTT.

V usage is TRBV5-6 and J usage is TRBJ2-7, with 7 bases identical to TRBD1. The CDR3 consists of 15 residues. Trimming removed 0 bases from V and 5 bases from J; junction bases left unmatched: 8. In germline, CDR1 is SGHDT, CDR2 YYEEEE. The CDR3 region is CASSLDATGTHEQYF. CDR3 bases: TGTGCCAGCAGCTTGGACGCGACAGGGACCCACGAGCAGTACTTC.

The CDR3 DNA reads TGTGCCAGCATACTTGACGGGGGGCCCAGCACAGATACGCAGTATTTT. Residues: CASILDGGPSTDTQYF. J is TRBJ2-3 and V is TRBV6-6; D perhaps matches TRBD2 (7 bases). The CDR3 covers 16 residues. Trimming pared 7 bases from V and 0 bases from J, leaving 17 bases between. CDR1 is MNHNY, CDR2 SVGAGI, per germline (reference sequence).

The V and J genes are TRBV6-2 or TRBV6-3 and TRBJ2-1, with 7 bases identical to TRBD2. Per the germline V gene, CDR1 is MNHEY and CDR2 is SVGEGT. This CDR3 is 16 amino acids long. With 5 bases clipped from V and 8 bases from J, the junction kept 15 bases outside the gene matches. The CDR3 reads CASSTTSGVRIYEQFF. The CDR3, as DNA: TGTGCCAGCAGTACGACGAGCGGGGTAAGGATTTATGAGCAGTTCTTC.

The J gene is TRBJ2-7, the V gene TRBV5-1, with D possibly matching TRBD1 (10 bases). Trimming stripped 0 bases from V and 0 bases from J, with 25 bases between. Germline-derived CDR1 and CDR2 are SGHRS and YFSETQ. The CDR3 loop spans 20 amino acids. Here the CDR3 reads CASSLGAGGQGPRNSYEQYF. The CDR3 DNA follows: TGCGCCAGCAGCTTGGGAGCGGGGGGACAGGGGCCTAGGAACTCCTACGAGCAGTACTTC.

V and J are TRBV6-6 and TRBJ1-2; unclear D gene. The germline gives CDR1 MNHNY, CDR2 SVGAGI (reference sequence). Between the trimmed V and J ends, which lost 5 bases and 2 bases, there was a span of 12 bases. The CDR3 has 14 amino acids. As DNA, the CDR3 is TGTGCCAGCAGTAGACTGACCGAAAACTATGGCTACACCTTC. Its translation: CASSRLTENYGYTF.

This chain connects TRBV27 to TRBJ2-3; TRBD2 aligns across 10 bases. The V and J ends lost 8 bases and 3 bases, in that order; junction bases with no gene match: 8. The CDR3 has 15 amino acids. Germline values: CDR1 MNHEY, CDR2 SMNVEV (reference sequence). The CDR3 spells CASHLAGDRTDTQYF. The CDR3 nucleotides read TGTGCCAGCCATCTAGCGGGGGATCGGACAGATACGCAGTATTTT.

The chain couples TRBV30 to TRBJ2-5, with 9 bases fitting TRBD2. CDR1 is GTSNPN and CDR2 is SVGIG in the germline V gene (reference sequence). This CDR3 is 15 amino acids long. V was pared by 5 bases and J by 2 bases, with 9 bases of the junction left unmatched. The CDR3 spells CAWARPSGAQETQYF. The DNA for the CDR3 is TGTGCCTGGGCGAGGCCTAGCGGGGCTCAAGAGACCCAGTACTTC.

V and J are TRBV4-2 and TRBJ1-3; D call uncertain. Trimming took 4 bases from V and 3 from J, leaving 10 bases between them. Germline V gives CDR1 LGHNA, CDR2 YNFKEQ. The CDR3 has 14 residues. CDR3: CASSPGRVGNTIYF. The CDR3 DNA reads as TGTGCCAGCAGCCCTGGGCGGGTTGGAAACACCATATATTTT.

J is TRBJ2-2 and V is TRBV7-2; TRBD1 agrees at 7 bases. Per germline, CDR1 SGHTA and CDR2 FQGNSA. This CDR3 spans 15 amino acids. J was trimmed by 5 bases and V by 3 bases; bases with no gene match: 6. The CDR3 is CASSFRDSPTGELFF. The CDR3 coding sequence is TGTGCCAGCAGCTTCCGGGACAGCCCAACCGGGGAGCTGTTTTTT.

This clone was seen only once. The chain employs TRBV18 and TRBJ1-5; 12 bases agree with TRBD1. CDR1 and CDR2 from the germline V gene are KGHSH and LQKENI. Germline trimming cut 4 bases from V and 5 bases from J; bases unmatched to any gene: 3. This CDR3 has 15 residues. Written as DNA, the CDR3 is TGTGCCAGCTCACTGGGACAGGGGGCAGATCAGCCCCAGCATTTT. It translates to CASSLGQGADQPQHF.

The chain carries TRBV10-2 and TRBJ1-2; 8 positions match TRBD1. The CDR3 is 16 amino acids. Per germline, CDR1 WSHSY and CDR2 SAAADI. The V and J ends lost 6 bases and 0 bases, in that order; junction bases with no gene match: 9. The CDR3 reads CASRTDREKTNYGYTF. CDR3 coding DNA: TGCGCCAGCAGGACGGACAGGGAGAAGACTAACTATGGCTACACCTTC.

CDR3 sequence (DNA): TGTGCCAGTAGTATAGATACTTGGACAGCAACTAATGAAAAACTGTTTTTT. Its protein product is CASSIDTWTATNEKLFF. This chain joins TRBV19 and TRBJ1-4; a weak D match, TRBD1 (6 bases). CDR1 is LNHDA and CDR2 is SQIVND in the germline V gene (reference sequence). This CDR3 comprises 17 residues. Trimming left V 0 bases short and J 0 bases short, with 11 bases between.

The V call is TRBV7-2, the J call TRBJ2-5; D remains unclear. V dropped 4 bases and J dropped 0 bases, with 3 bases sitting between them. Germline assignment: CDR1 SGHTA and CDR2 FQGNSA. The length of the CDR3 is 12 residues. The chain's CDR3 is CASSSNQETQYF. The DNA of the CDR3 is TGTGCCAGCAGCTCCAACCAAGAGACCCAGTACTTC.